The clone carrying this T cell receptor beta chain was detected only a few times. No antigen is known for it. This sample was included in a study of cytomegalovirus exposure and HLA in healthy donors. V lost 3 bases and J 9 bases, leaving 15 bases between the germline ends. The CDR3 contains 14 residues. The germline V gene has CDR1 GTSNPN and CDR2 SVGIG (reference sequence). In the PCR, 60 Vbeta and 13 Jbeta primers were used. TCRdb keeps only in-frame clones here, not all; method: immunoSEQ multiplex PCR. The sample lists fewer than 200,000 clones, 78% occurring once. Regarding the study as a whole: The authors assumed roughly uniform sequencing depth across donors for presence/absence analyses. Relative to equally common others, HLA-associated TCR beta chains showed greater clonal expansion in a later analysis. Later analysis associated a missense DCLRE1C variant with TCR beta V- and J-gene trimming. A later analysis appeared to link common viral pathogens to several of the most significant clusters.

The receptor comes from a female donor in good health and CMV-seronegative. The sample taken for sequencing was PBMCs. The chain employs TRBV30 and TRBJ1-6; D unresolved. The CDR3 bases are TGTGCCTGGAGGGAAGGCAGCAGAGGTTCACCCCTCCACTTT. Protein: CAWREGSRGSPLHF.